The clone carrying this T cell receptor (beta chain) was detected only a few times. These data originate in a study of blood T cell repertoires in COVID-19. Study as a whole: The United States, Italy and Spain provided the acute and convalescent COVID-19 samples. PBMCs, B-cell-depleted T cells, or T cells were the source of the cDNA or gDNA that made up the material.

Original handling: From reference gene primer amplification, estimates of nucleated cell counts were derived. Sequenced by immunoSEQ multiplex PCR; TCRdb stores in-frame clones only, minus some. That table is the source of V, J and clone size, and D and trimming were worked out from the DNA. The data hold about 200,000 clones, with around nine tenths observed a single time. Germline CDR1 and CDR2: SGHAT and FQNNGV. CDR3 length: 14 residues. V gave up 6 bases and J gave up 0 bases, with 12 bases separating them. The chain is built from TRBV11-2 and TRBJ2-7, with D tentatively TRBD2 (6 bases). The sequenced material came from peripheral blood. This TCR derives from a man aged 35-49 years with active or convalescent COVID-19. This chain's CDR3 is CASRQLASSYEQYF. The CDR3 coding sequence is TGTGCCAGCAGACAACTAGCTAGCTCCTACGAGCAGTACTTC.